The 28 T cell receptor beta chains given below trace back to one sample, sequenced in a study of early T cells in non-severe SARS-CoV-2 infection. TCRdb re-analysed the 5' RACE reads in MiXCR, keeping a single row per CDR3 protein. The sample consists of around 47,000 distinct CDR3 sequences, approximately 11% of them appearing once. The sequenced material came from whole blood. The receptors were gathered from an adult who was a healthcare worker with PCR-confirmed SARS-CoV-2 infection or an uninfected control (not recorded which).

A word on this clonotype: Sequence at one end of the junction differs from germline and may be a read error. CDR3 nucleotide sequence: TGTGCCACCAGCAGAGGTCCGGTTGAACCCCGTTTT. This sequence encodes CATSRGPVEPRF. The chain recombines TRBV15 with TRBJ1-4; no firm D call. Germline assignment: CDR1 LNHNV and CDR2 YYDKDF (reference sequence). There are 12 residues in the CDR3.

Many counts were recorded for this clonotype. The genes are TRBV7-6 and TRBJ2-2; 11 bases agree with TRBD1. The CDR3 totals 13 residues. Per the germline V gene, CDR1 is SGHVS and CDR2 is FNYEAQ. V was clipped by 10 bases and J by 5 bases; unmatched bases: 3. The CDR3 sequence: CATGTGGTGELFF. CDR3 bases: TGTGCCACCGGGACAGGGGGTACCGGGGAGCTGTTTTTT.

Only a few counts were recorded for this clonotype. Written as DNA, the CDR3 is TGCAGCGTGGGACCGGCAGGCACCTACGAGCAGTACTTC. It specifies CSVGPAGTYEQYF. The V call is TRBV29-1, the J call TRBJ2-7; TRBD1 or TRBD2 may be the D gene (5 bases each). The ends were cut back, 6 bases at V and 2 bases at J, with 14 bases in the middle. This CDR3 is built from 13 residues. CDR1 and CDR2 (germline): SQVTM, ANQGSEA.

This chain connects TRBV12-3 or TRBV12-4 to TRBJ2-1; 13 nucleotides match TRBD2. V trimming: 5 bases; J trimming: 4 bases; junction bases outside the gene matches: 5. The CDR3 covers 16 residues. In nucleotides, the CDR3 is TGTGCCAGCAGTGGACTAGCGGGGGCGCCGTACAATGAGCAGTTCTTC. Residues: CASSGLAGAPYNEQFF.

This clonotype was counted ten times or more. The chain joins TRBV12-3 or TRBV12-4 to TRBJ1-1, with D unresolved. The CDR3 covers 13 residues. V was clipped by 7 bases and J by 4 bases, with 13 bases between them. The DNA for the CDR3 is TGTGCCAGCACCTTCACTATGGGCACTGAAGCTTTCTTT. It translates to CASTFTMGTEAFF.

This clonotype was found many times. This chain connects TRBV2 to TRBJ2-3; D possibly corresponds to TRBD1 (5 bases). The V gene's germline CDR1 is SNHLY and CDR2 FYNNEI. This CDR3 comprises 15 residues. Between the trimmed V and J ends, which lost 3 bases and 7 bases, there was a span of 17 bases. CDR3 region: CASSDSGVGLHTQYF. As DNA, the CDR3 is TGTGCCAGCAGTGATAGTGGCGTGGGGCTACATACGCAGTATTTT.

The CDR3: CASSHSGELFF. The CDR3 DNA is TGTGCCAGCAGCCATTCCGGGGAGCTGTTTTTT. The chain has TRBV3-1 and TRBJ2-2; D not certain. Germline V gives CDR1 LGHDT, CDR2 YNNKEL (reference sequence). V dropped 3 bases and J dropped 6 bases, with 2 bases sitting between them. This CDR3 is 11 amino acids long.

This clonotype has only a few counts. The chain has TRBV5-5 and TRBJ2-3, with D uncertain. V lost 1 base to trimming and J lost 1 base, with 13 bases between them. Germline V gene lookup returns CDR1 SGHKS and CDR2 YYEKEE (reference sequence). This CDR3 has 16 amino acids. CDR3 region: CASSLRPGWGTDTQYF. The CDR3 bases are TGTGCCAGCAGCTTGCGGCCGGGTTGGGGCACAGATACGCAGTATTTT. The variable domain in full, with the rest retrieved from reference TRBV5-5 and TRBJ2-3, is DAGVTQSPTHLIKTRGQQVTLRCSPISGHKSVSWYQQVLGQGPQFIFQYYEKEERGRGNFPDRFSARQFPNYSSELNVNALLLGDSALYLCASSLRPGWGTDTQYFGPGTRLTVL.

This clonotype was seen more than once but under ten times. This CDR3 is missing its conserved last phenylalanine or tryptophan, likely due to a read error. The V call is TRBV7-3, the J call TRBJ2-1; D call uncertain. The CDR3 is made up of 13 amino acids. V lost 3 bases to trimming and J lost 9 bases, with 12 bases between them. Germline CDR1 and CDR2: SGHTA and FQGTGA. CDR3 protein: CASSFQVLSEQFL. Written as DNA, the CDR3 is TGTGCCAGCAGCTTTCAGGTTTTAAGTGAGCAGTTCCTC.

The V gene is TRBV18, the J gene TRBJ2-1, with unresolved D. The CDR3 is 14 amino acids. Germline CDR1 is KGHSH and CDR2 is LQKENI. Trimming took 1 base from V and 7 from J, leaving 11 bases between them. The CDR3 region is CASSPLELWNEQFF. In DNA form, the CDR3 reads TGTGCCAGCTCACCACTCGAGCTCTGGAATGAGCAGTTCTTC.

This clonotype was detected many times. This rearrangement joins TRBV29-1 to TRBJ2-3; D may be TRBD2 (6 bases). CDR1 is SQVTM, CDR2 ANQGSEA, per germline. V lost 0 bases, J lost 2 bases, and 9 bases lay in between. The CDR3 is made up of 14 amino acids. CDR3 amino acids: CSVEDGGTTDTQYF. The DNA for the CDR3 is TGCAGCGTTGAAGATGGGGGGACCACAGATACGCAGTATTTT.

The sample holds many counts of this clonotype. The rearrangement uses TRBV20-1 and TRBJ1-6; 12 bases match TRBD1. The CDR3 is 16 amino acids. V dropped 5 bases and J dropped 6; count of bases not matched to a gene: 8. Germline V CDR1 and CDR2: DFQATT, SNEGSKA (reference sequence). The CDR3 sequence is CSAYTGTGGSNSPLHF. As DNA, the CDR3 is TGCAGTGCTTACACCGGGACAGGGGGCTCTAATTCACCCCTCCACTTT.

The sample holds many counts of this clonotype. The J gene is TRBJ2-5, the V gene TRBV24-1, with no clear D. Germline V gives CDR1 KGHDR, CDR2 SFDVKD. Trimming cost V 1 base and J 2 bases, with 10 bases left between them. This CDR3 has 15 amino acids. CDR3 DNA: TGTGCCACCAGTGATTTTGGCGGAGAGCAAGAGACCCAGTACTTC. Amino acid sequence: CATSDFGGEQETQYF.

The chain uses TRBV5-6 and TRBJ2-1; D may correspond to TRBD1 or TRBD2 (5 bases each). The CDR3 consists of 15 residues. Germline CDR1 is SGHDT and CDR2 is YYEEEE. V lost 3 bases to trimming and J lost 6 bases, with 16 bases between them. The CDR3 region is CASSSRLGTPNEQFF. The CDR3 nucleotides read TGTGCCAGCAGCTCGCGACTCGGGACCCCCAATGAGCAGTTCTTC.

The chain joins TRBV20-1 to TRBJ2-1; TRBD2 matches 7 bases. The CDR3 spans 13 residues. V lost 8 bases to trimming and J lost 0 bases; unmatched junction nucleotides: 4. From germline, CDR1 is DFQATT and CDR2 SNEGSKA (reference sequence). CDR3: CSPTGGSYNEQFF. CDR3 sequence (DNA): TGCAGTCCCACGGGGGGCTCCTACAATGAGCAGTTCTTC.

This clonotype was seen many times. The chain joins TRBV2 to TRBJ1-3; D is unclear. This CDR3 is built from 13 residues. CDR1 SNHLY and CDR2 FYNNEI come from the germline V gene. V was trimmed by 5 bases and J by 0 bases, leaving 5 bases between them. The CDR3 loop reads CASSRDSGNTIYF. Written as DNA, the CDR3 is TGTGCCAGCAGTCGTGACTCTGGAAACACCATATATTTT.

A few counts support this clonotype. The chain carries TRBV30 and TRBJ1-1, with a possible D match to TRBD1 (6 bases). CDR1 GTSNPN and CDR2 SVGIG come from the germline V gene (reference sequence). V lost 0 bases and J lost 4, with 9 bases in between. CDR3 length: 13 residues. CDR3 region: CAWSVRGGTEAFF. The CDR3 DNA reads TGTGCCTGGAGTGTAAGGGGGGGCACTGAAGCTTTCTTT.

Ten or more counts support this clonotype. This rearrangement joins TRBV4-1 to TRBJ2-7; the D gene is possibly TRBD2 (7 bases). V lost 3 bases to trimming and J lost 1 base, with 19 bases between them. This CDR3 is built from 17 residues. Germline-derived CDR1 and CDR2 are MGHRA and YSYEKL. The CDR3 region has the DNA TGCGCCAGCAGCCAGGGCTGGGAGGGGGGCCAATCCTACGAGCAGTACTTC. Translated, it gives CASSQGWEGGQSYEQYF.

This clonotype was counted many times. V usage is TRBV5-6 and J usage is TRBJ2-7; 7 positions match TRBD2. The V gene end was trimmed by 4 bases and the J gene end by 3 bases; junction bases not matched to a gene: 7. In germline, CDR1 is SGHDT, CDR2 YYEEEE. The CDR3 extends over 14 amino acids. The CDR3 region is CASSLGGDNYEQYF. CDR3 coding DNA: TGTGCCAGCAGCCTGGGAGGGGATAACTACGAGCAGTACTTC.

In this sample, this clonotype turned up many times. V gene TRBV2 combines with J gene TRBJ2-5; maybe TRBD2 (5 bases). Trimming took 7 bases from V and 5 from J, leaving 11 bases between them. CDR1 SNHLY and CDR2 FYNNEI come from the germline V gene. This CDR3 is 12 amino acids long. CDR3 DNA: TGTGCCAGCACCCGAGCGGCGGAGACCCAGTACTTC. Amino acid sequence: CASTRAAETQYF.

Only a few counts were recorded for this clonotype. The gene calls are TRBV20-1 and TRBJ2-2, with D perhaps matching TRBD1 or TRBD2 (6 bases each). Trimming took 5 bases from V and 4 from J, leaving 14 bases between them. The CDR3 runs to 14 residues. CDR1 and CDR2 from the germline V gene are DFQATT and SNEGSKA (reference sequence). Here the CDR3 DNA reads TGCAGTGCTCTTGAGGGGGGAAGCACCGGGGAGCTGTTTTTT. It yields the protein CSALEGGSTGELFF.

Concerning this clonotype itself: The junction does not match germline at one end; this may be a read error. The chain is built from TRBV29-1 and TRBJ1-2; the D is unclear. The CDR3 covers 10 residues. From germline, CDR1 is SQVTM and CDR2 ANQGSEA. The DNA for the CDR3 is TGCAGCGTCGAAGTGAAAGGCTACACCTTC. Residues: CSVEVKGYTF.

At least ten counts were recorded for this clonotype. V gene TRBV5-1 combines with J gene TRBJ1-2; a possible D gene is TRBD1 (6 bases). Trimming left V 4 bases short and J 5 bases short, with 18 bases between. CDR1 is SGHRS and CDR2 is YFSETQ in the germline V gene. The CDR3 covers 15 residues. The chain's CDR3 is CASSPRGGPGYGYTF. CDR3 in DNA: TGCGCCAGCAGCCCCAGGGGAGGTCCGGGATATGGCTACACCTTC.

The rearrangement uses TRBV18 and TRBJ2-7; D remains unclear. The germline V gene encodes CDR1 KGHSH and CDR2 LQKENI. The CDR3 has 13 amino acids. The V gene lost 6 bases and the J gene lost 7 bases, with 16 bases spanning the gap. The CDR3 protein is CASSLSRTQEQYF. CDR3 nucleotide sequence: TGTGCCAGCTCGCTAAGTCGGACGCAAGAGCAGTACTTC. The full variable domain, in which reference TRBV18 and TRBJ2-7 provide the parts outside the CDR3, is NAGVMQNPRHLVRRRGQEARLRCSPMKGHSHVYWYRQLPEEGLKFMVYLQKENIIDESGMPKERFSAEFPKEGPSILRIQQVVRGDSAAYFCASSLSRTQEQYFGPGTRLTVT.

This clonotype was counted many times. The V gene is TRBV11-2, the J gene TRBJ2-5, with 12 bases aligning to TRBD2. J was trimmed by 4 bases and V by 5 bases; bases with no gene match: 2. CDR3 length equals 14 residues. Germline loops: CDR1 SGHAT, CDR2 FQNNGV. Here the CDR3 reads CASSPGLAGETQYF. The DNA of the CDR3 is TGTGCCAGCAGCCCGGGACTAGCGGGAGAGACCCAGTACTTC.

This clonotype was detected a few times. The chain combines TRBV5-8 with TRBJ1-4; D ambiguous. This CDR3 contains 12 residues. Germline V gives CDR1 SGHTS, CDR2 YDEGEE. The ends were cut back, 4 bases at V and 8 bases at J, with 9 bases in the middle. CDR3 residues: CASSRQGEKLFF. The DNA of the CDR3 is TGTGCCAGCAGCCGACAAGGGGAAAAACTGTTTTTT.

The gene calls are TRBV3-1 and TRBJ1-1; no clear D. Trimming removed 4 bases at V and 4 bases at J, with 16 bases between. Germline-derived CDR1 and CDR2 are LGHDT and YNNKEL (reference sequence). This CDR3 is 15 amino acids long. CDR3 sequence (DNA): TGTGCCAGCAGCCCCCCACCGGCGTCTATCACTGAAGCTTTCTTT. Amino acid sequence: CASSPPPASITEAFF.

This clonotype has just a few counts. The chain carries TRBV7-2 and TRBJ2-3; 12 bases agree with TRBD2. This CDR3 contains 18 residues. V was clipped by 2 bases and J by 6 bases; unmatched bases: 12. CDR1 SGHTA and CDR2 FQGNSA come from the germline V gene. DNA for the CDR3: TGTGCCAGCAGCTTATTGGCTAGCGGGGGGGCATATTCGGATACGCAGTATTTT. Translated, it gives CASSLLASGGAYSDTQYF.